This TCR beta chain was captured in a study of T cells in Graves' hyperthyroidism and ophthalmopathy. The CDR3 regions of TCR beta were amplified from RNA transcripts. The TCR CDR3 was amplified in a first-round RT-PCR using the HTBI primer set. TCRdb re-analysed the multiplex PCR reads in MiXCR, keeping a single row per CDR3 protein. The sample holds about 290,000 distinct CDR3 sequences; about an eighth are singletons and the top ten take roughly 7.5%. Lactation, pregnancy, other autoimmune disease or uncontrolled infection led to exclusion of patients. Diagnoses rested on clinical symptoms, serum thyroxine and TRAb, thyroid ultrasound and orbital computed tomography. Blood from later-ophthalmopathy patients was taken at first hyperthyroidism diagnosis. On this clonotype itself: The antigen is not known.

General observations from the study: Blood held most thyroid clonotypes expanded above 0.001 frequency.

The ends were cut back, 2 bases at V and 1 base at J, with 12 bases in the middle. This CDR3 has 15 amino acids. Germline-derived CDR1 and CDR2 are SQVTM and ANQGSEA. What was sequenced was blood. The receptor comes from a woman younger than 45 with Graves' hyperthyroidism that later progressed to Graves' ophthalmopathy. The chain is built from TRBV29-1 and TRBJ2-1; the D gene could be TRBD1 or TRBD2 (5 bases each). CDR3 sequence: CSVENEGSSYNEQFF. The CDR3 DNA reads TGCAGCGTTGAAAATGAGGGGAGTTCCTACAATGAGCAGTTCTTC.